Shown below are 15 T cell receptor beta chains from a single sample sequenced in a study of response to subunit inactivated influenza vaccine. From the RT-PCR reads, TCRdb called clonotypes with MiXCR, one entry per CDR3 protein. Here the sample spans about 540,000 distinct CDR3 sequences, roughly 15% being singletons. Sequenced material: PBMCs from blood, taken about 13 days after vaccination. These receptor sequences come from a man aged 50 to 60 who received an inactivated influenza vaccine.

The chain carries TRBV20-1 and TRBJ2-5; D unclear. Germline CDR1 is DFQATT and CDR2 is SNEGSKA (reference sequence). The V gene lost 3 bases and the J gene lost 4 bases, with 15 bases spanning the gap. The length of the CDR3 is 14 residues. The CDR3 nucleotides read TGCAGTGCTAGCGGACCATTGCCTTCAGAGACCCAGTACTTC. This gives the protein CSASGPLPSETQYF.

V usage is TRBV29-1 and J usage is TRBJ2-5; 10 bases align to TRBD2. Germline CDR1 and CDR2: SQVTM and ANQGSEA. Trimming took 2 bases from V and 5 from J; bases not matched to a gene: 5. The CDR3 has 14 residues. CDR3 sequence (DNA): TGCAGCGTTGAAAAGAGCGGGGGGGTCGAGACCCAGTACTTC. It is translated as CSVEKSGGVETQYF.

The chain links TRBV7-2 to TRBJ1-1; D remains unclear. Germline V gives CDR1 SGHTA, CDR2 FQGNSA. This CDR3 has 11 residues. Trimming shortened V by 5 bases and J by 9 bases, and 10 bases separated the two germline ends. The DNA for the CDR3 is TGTGCCAGCAGCGTTCACCAACAAGCTTTCTTT. It translates to CASSVHQQAFF.

The sample holds a few counts of this clonotype. The rearrangement links TRBV6-5 to TRBJ2-3; perhaps TRBD1 as D (7 bases). The CDR3 loop spans 13 amino acids. The germline V and J ends were trimmed by 4 bases and 13 bases, with 18 bases remaining between them. Germline V lookup: CDR1 MNHEY, CDR2 SVGAGI. CDR3: CASSSPGGRLKYF. The CDR3 nucleotides are TGTGCCAGCAGTTCTCCAGGGGGGCGGTTGAAGTATTTT.

This chain joins TRBV19 and TRBJ2-6; D not certain. Trimming removed 6 bases from V and 0 bases from J, with 9 bases in between. Per germline, CDR1 LNHDA and CDR2 SQIVND (reference sequence). The CDR3 is made up of 15 amino acids. The CDR3 coding sequence is TGTGCCAGTAGCCCTCTAAACTCTGGGGCCAACGTCCTGACTTTC. Protein product: CASSPLNSGANVLTF.

The gene calls are TRBV5-1 and TRBJ2-5; D remains unclear. Trimming left V 6 bases short and J 5 bases short, with 14 bases between. The germline gives CDR1 SGHRS, CDR2 YFSETQ. The CDR3 length is 13 residues. The chain's CDR3 is CASTPSSLETQYF. The CDR3 nucleotides read TGCGCCAGCACCCCGTCCTCCCTCGAGACCCAGTACTTC.

This clonotype was seen more than once but under ten times. The J gene is TRBJ2-7, the V gene TRBV4-2, with a possible D match to TRBD2 (6 bases). Germline lookup yields CDR1 LGHNA and CDR2 YNFKEQ. CDR3 length: 16 residues. V was cut by 4 bases and J by 2 bases, with 18 bases left in between. CDR3 loop: CASSPRGGGDAYEQYF. The DNA of the CDR3 is TGTGCCAGCAGCCCCCGGGGAGGAGGTGACGCCTACGAGCAGTACTTC.

This clonotype turned up a few times. The J gene is TRBJ2-2, the V gene TRBV5-1; 12 bases align to TRBD2. The CDR3 covers 17 residues. Trimming cost V 3 bases and J 1 base; bases outside gene matches: 4. Looked up from germline, CDR1 is SGHRS and CDR2 is YFSETQ. In DNA, the CDR3 is TGCGCCAGCAGCTCGACTAGCGGGAGATGGAACACCGGGGAGCTGTTTTTT. It encodes CASSSTSGRWNTGELFF.

V is TRBV7-8 and J is TRBJ2-1; 10 nucleotides match TRBD2. Looked up from germline, CDR1 is SGHVS and CDR2 is FQNEAQ. The CDR3 runs 16 residues. V lost 4 bases to trimming and J lost 5 bases; unmatched junction nucleotides: 8. CDR3 amino acids: CASSSFRTSGDNEQFF. CDR3 DNA: TGTGCCAGCAGCTCCTTCAGGACTAGCGGAGACAATGAGCAGTTCTTC. The full variable domain, its missing parts supplied by reference TRBV7-8 and TRBJ2-1, is GAGVSQSPRYKVAKRGQDVALRCDPISGHVSLFWYQQALGQGPEFLTYFQNEAQLDKSGLPSDRFFAERPEGSVSTLKIQRTQQEDSAVYLCASSSFRTSGDNEQFFGPGTRLTVL.

There are many counts of this clonotype. This chain uses TRBV12-3 or TRBV12-4 with TRBJ2-5; 8 bases line up with TRBD2. The CDR3 consists of 15 residues. V lost 2 bases, J lost 2 bases, and 4 bases stayed unmatched. DNA for the CDR3: TGTGCCAGCAGTTTAACTAGCGGAGGACAAGAGACCCAGTACTTC. Amino acid sequence: CASSLTSGGQETQYF.

A few counts support this clonotype. The gene calls are TRBV7-2 and TRBJ2-3; the D is unclear. This CDR3 spans 16 amino acids. The germline V gene encodes CDR1 SGHTA and CDR2 FQGNSA. V lost 5 bases, J lost 0 bases, and 15 bases lay in between. CDR3 nucleotides: TGTGCCAGCAGCGCCATGGCTACCGCTAGCACAGATACGCAGTATTTT. As protein: CASSAMATASTDTQYF.

The chain carries TRBV13 and TRBJ1-3; D unresolved. The ends were cut back, 5 bases at V and 2 bases at J, with 13 bases in the middle. The CDR3 covers 15 residues. Germline CDR1 and CDR2: PRHDT and FYEKMQ (reference sequence). The CDR3, as DNA: TGTGCCAGCAGCCTGGGCAACCACCCTGGAAACACCATATATTTT. Encoded protein: CASSLGNHPGNTIYF.

A few counts support this clonotype. V usage is TRBV6-2 or TRBV6-3 and J usage is TRBJ1-2, with D uncertain. CDR1 is MNHEY and CDR2 is SVGEGT in the germline V gene. With 5 bases removed from V and 4 bases from J, the gap between germline ends came to 8 bases. The CDR3 loop spans 12 amino acids. The CDR3 coding sequence is TGTGCCAGCAGTACCCTAGGCTATGGCTACACCTTC. It specifies CASSTLGYGYTF.

This clonotype was detected a few times. The chain employs TRBV2 and TRBJ2-7; D uncertain. Germline-derived CDR1 and CDR2 are SNHLY and FYNNEI. The CDR3 runs 11 residues. V gave up 4 bases and J gave up 2 bases, with 3 bases separating them. Here the CDR3 DNA reads TGTGCCAGCAGTGGCCCCTACGAGCAGTACTTC. Protein: CASSGPYEQYF.

V usage is TRBV20-1 and J usage is TRBJ2-3; D is unresolved. The CDR3 loop spans 11 amino acids. Trimming stripped 1 base from V and 8 bases from J, with 7 bases between. The germline CDR1 and CDR2 sequences are DFQATT and SNEGSKA (reference sequence). CDR3 sequence reads: CSARARGTQYF. CDR3 DNA: TGCAGTGCTAGAGCCCGAGGTACGCAGTATTTT.